Listed here are 13 T cell receptor beta chains from one sample, sequenced in a study of cytomegalovirus exposure and HLA in healthy donors. The study ran its PCR with 60 Vbeta and 13 Jbeta primers. Some clones are missing from TCRdb's copy, which holds only in-frame ones; the method was immunoSEQ multiplex PCR. The sample holds 150,000 or so clones, 60% to 80% seen once. The specimen sequenced was PBMCs. The source of these receptors is a woman in her 40s in good health and CMV-seronegative.

The V and J genes are TRBV18 and TRBJ2-5; weak D call: TRBD2 (5 bases). V lost 3 bases, J lost 3 bases, and 11 bases lay in between. Germline-derived CDR1 and CDR2 are KGHSH and LQKENI. CDR3 length equals 14 residues. As DNA, the CDR3 is TGTGCCAGCTCACCCTGGAGTAGCGAAGAGACCCAGTACTTC. This sequence encodes CASSPWSSEETQYF.

The V gene is TRBV7-2, the J gene TRBJ1-2; D is possibly TRBD1 (5 bases). This CDR3 comprises 14 residues. Trimming pared 3 bases from V and 4 bases from J, leaving 12 bases between. Germline assignment: CDR1 SGHTA and CDR2 FQGNSA. CDR3 sequence: CASSFPGLPYGYTF. As DNA, the CDR3 is TGTGCCAGCAGCTTCCCGGGACTCCCCTATGGCTACACCTTC. The full variable domain, in which reference TRBV7-2 and TRBJ1-2 provide the parts outside the CDR3, is GAGVSQSPSNKVTEKGKDVELRCDPISGHTALYWYRQSLGQGLEFLIYFQGNSAPDKSGLPSDRFSAERTGGSVSTLTIQRTQQEDSAVYLCASSFPGLPYGYTFGSGTRLTVV.

V is TRBV7-8 and J is TRBJ1-6; 7 bases agree with TRBD1. With V trimmed by 0 bases and J by 7 bases, 3 bases remained unmatched. CDR1 is SGHVS and CDR2 is FQNEAQ in the germline V gene. This CDR3 spans 15 amino acids. DNA for the CDR3: TGTGCCAGCAGCTTAGCGTCCAGGGGGAATTCACCCCTCCACTTT. Its protein is CASSLASRGNSPLHF.

This chain connects TRBV5-1 to TRBJ1-4, with D tentatively TRBD1 (6 bases). The ends were cut back, 4 bases at V and 8 bases at J, with 15 bases in the middle. The germline CDR1 and CDR2 sequences are SGHRS and YFSETQ. The CDR3 contains 14 residues. The chain's CDR3 is CASSPYGGREKLFF. In nucleotides, the CDR3 is TGCGCCAGCAGCCCGTACGGGGGGCGAGAAAAACTGTTTTTT.

The chain combines TRBV7-2 with TRBJ2-5; no reliable D call. The DNA end lines up better with TRBJ2-7; the J call may be wrong. Germline V gene lookup returns CDR1 SGHTA and CDR2 FQGNSA. The CDR3 consists of 12 residues. The CDR3 loop reads CASSSTPLEQYF. The CDR3 DNA follows: TGTGCCAGCAGCTCGACACCGCTCGAGCAGTACTTC.

The gene calls are TRBV6-5 and TRBJ2-3; a weak D match, TRBD1 (6 bases). Germline values: CDR1 MNHEY, CDR2 SVGAGI. This CDR3 contains 11 residues. V was cut by 6 bases and J by 9 bases, with 10 bases left in between. CDR3 nucleotides: TGTGCCAGCAGCGGACAGACAACGCAGTATTTT. Its translation is CASSGQTTQYF.

This clone was seen once. Written as DNA, the CDR3 is TGTGCCAGCAGCGAAAATGAGGGATATGGGAATGAGCAGTTCTTC. This gives the protein CASSENEGYGNEQFF. The genes are TRBV4-2 and TRBJ2-1; D might be TRBD2 (5 bases). The V gene's germline CDR1 is LGHNA and CDR2 YNFKEQ. CDR3 length: 15 residues. V was shortened by 5 bases and J by 7 bases, with 18 bases between the two germline ends.

The V gene is TRBV29-1, the J gene TRBJ1-1; 8 bases agree with TRBD1. CDR3 length: 13 residues. The V and J ends lost 7 bases and 0 bases, in that order; junction bases with no gene match: 4. Looked up from germline, CDR1 is SQVTM and CDR2 is ANQGSEA. The CDR3 spells CSGRQGMNTEAFF. CDR3 nucleotides: TGCAGCGGGAGACAGGGGATGAACACTGAAGCTTTCTTT.

This clone was seen a handful of times. The chain is built from TRBV6-5 and TRBJ1-5; the match to TRBD1 covers 9 bases. The CDR3 totals 13 residues. Germline values: CDR1 MNHEY, CDR2 SVGAGI. V dropped 9 bases and J dropped 5; count of bases not matched to a gene: 5. The CDR3 loop is CASRTGAHQPQHF. The CDR3, as DNA: TGTGCCAGTCGGACAGGGGCGCATCAGCCCCAGCATTTT.

Points on this clone: This sample also contains other DNA sequences that code for the same CDR3. The J gene is TRBJ2-3, the V gene TRBV7-6; perhaps TRBD2 as D (7 bases). This CDR3 region has 15 residues. Trimming cost V 6 bases and J 1 base, with 14 bases left between them. CDR1 and CDR2 (germline): SGHVS, FNYEAQ. The CDR3 coding sequence is TGTGCCAGCAGTTTAAAAGGGGGGGGCACAGATACGCAGTATTTT. It codes for CASSLKGGGTDTQYF. The entire variable domain, with the rest obtained from reference TRBV7-6 and TRBJ2-3, is as follows: GAGVSQSPRYKVTKRGQDVALRCDPISGHVSLYWYRQALGQGPEFLTYFNYEAQQDKSGLPNDRFSAERPEGSISTLTIQRTEQRDSAMYRCASSLKGGGTDTQYFGPGTRLTVL.

The chain links TRBV7-9 to TRBJ1-2; possibly TRBD1 for D (5 bases). The CDR3 extends over 15 amino acids. Germline V gene data show CDR1 as SEHNR and CDR2 as FQNEAQ (reference sequence). V was cut by 5 bases and J by 4 bases, with 17 bases left in between. The CDR3 DNA sequence: TGTGCCAGCAGCACCGGACACCCGAGCGCCTATGGCTACACCTTC. The encoded protein is CASSTGHPSAYGYTF.

This chain links TRBV28 with TRBJ2-3; 12 bases are a match to TRBD1. Germline loops: CDR1 MDHEN, CDR2 SYDVKM. CDR3 length equals 15 residues. Trimming cost V 6 bases and J 6 bases; bases outside gene matches: 7. The CDR3 DNA reads TGTGCCAGCAGCCCCGGGACAGGGGGCGCGGATACGCAGTATTTT. This gives the protein CASSPGTGGADTQYF.

The J gene is TRBJ2-6, the V gene TRBV7-2; 12 bases map to TRBD1. This CDR3 comprises 17 residues. CDR1 and CDR2 (germline): SGHTA, FQGNSA. V dropped 5 bases and J dropped 4; count of bases not matched to a gene: 6. The CDR3 DNA reads as TGTGCCAGCAGCCTGGGACAGGGGGCATCGGGGGCCAACGTCCTGACTTTC. It codes for CASSLGQGASGANVLTF. The whole variable domain, filled in from reference TRBV7-2 and TRBJ2-6, reads GAGVSQSPSNKVTEKGKDVELRCDPISGHTALYWYRQSLGQGLEFLIYFQGNSAPDKSGLPSDRFSAERTGGSVSTLTIQRTQQEDSAVYLCASSLGQGASGANVLTFGAGSRLTVL.